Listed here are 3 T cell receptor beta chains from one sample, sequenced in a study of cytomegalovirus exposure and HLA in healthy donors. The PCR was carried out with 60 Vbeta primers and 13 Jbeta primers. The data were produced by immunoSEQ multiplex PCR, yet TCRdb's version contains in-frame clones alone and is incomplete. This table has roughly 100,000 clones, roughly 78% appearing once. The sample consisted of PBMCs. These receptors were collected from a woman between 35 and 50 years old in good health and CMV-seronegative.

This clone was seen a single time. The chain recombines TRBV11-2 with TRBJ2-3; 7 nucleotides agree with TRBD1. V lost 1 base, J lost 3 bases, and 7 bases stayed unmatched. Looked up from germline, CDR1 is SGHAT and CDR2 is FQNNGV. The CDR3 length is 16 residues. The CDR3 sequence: CASSLARAGGTDTQYF. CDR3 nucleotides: TGTGCCAGCAGCTTAGCACGGGCAGGGGGTACAGATACGCAGTATTTT.

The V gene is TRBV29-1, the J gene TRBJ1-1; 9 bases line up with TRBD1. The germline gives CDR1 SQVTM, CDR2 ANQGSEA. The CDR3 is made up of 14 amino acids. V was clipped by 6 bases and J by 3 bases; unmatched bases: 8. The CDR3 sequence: CSVQKQGAYTEAFF. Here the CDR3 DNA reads TGCAGCGTACAGAAACAGGGGGCCTACACTGAAGCTTTCTTT.

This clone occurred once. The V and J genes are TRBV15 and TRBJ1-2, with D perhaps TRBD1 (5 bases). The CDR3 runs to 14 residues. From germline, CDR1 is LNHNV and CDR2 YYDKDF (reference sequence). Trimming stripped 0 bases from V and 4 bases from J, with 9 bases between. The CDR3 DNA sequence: TGTGCCACCAGCAGAGACAGGGCCCGCTATGGCTACACCTTC. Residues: CATSRDRARYGYTF.